A selection of T cell receptor beta chains follows, all from one sample in a study of B cell selection in AIRE deficiency. The table came from immunoSEQ multiplex PCR; TCRdb's copy has only in-frame clones and leaves some out. The profile shows about 23,000 clones, 95% to 98% of them singletons. The sequencing input was conventional CD4+ T cells sorted from PBMCs. These receptors were collected from a human donor with AIRE deficiency. CDR3s include the opening cysteine and the closing phenylalanine or tryptophan. A D gene is named only where the DNA matches it firmly. The size field is filled for only some rows; it gives once, few, many or a size class.

v_call,j_call,clone_size,d_call,cdr3_aa,cdr3_nt
TRBV28,TRBJ1-6,NA,NA,CATFDLGRSYNSPLHF,TGTGCCACCTTCGACCTAGGGAGGTCCTATAATTCACCCCTCCACTTT
TRBV28,TRBJ1-5,NA,NA,CASDSGYNQPQHF,TGTGCCAGCGATTCCGGATACAATCAGCCCCAGCATTTT
TRBV27,TRBJ2-3,NA,NA,CASSSVGKGTDTQYF,TGTGCCAGCTCTTCGGTGGGGAAGGGAACAGATACGCAGTATTTT
TRBV5-4,TRBJ2-2,NA,TRBD2,CASSLLPERGDGELFF,TGTGCCAGCAGCTTGCTGCCCGAACGGGGGGACGGGGAGCTGTTTTTT
TRBV19,TRBJ2-1,once,NA,CASSTTGQGREGEQFF,TGTGCCAGTAGTACGACAGGTCAGGGTCGAGAGGGTGAGCAGTTCTTC
TRBV28,TRBJ1-2,NA,NA,CASSPYGQYGYTF,TGTGCCAGCAGTCCATACGGACAATATGGCTACACCTTC
TRBV7-2,TRBJ1-5,NA,NA,CASSLRQTDQPQHF,TGTGCCAGCAGCTTAAGGCAAACCGATCAGCCCCAGCATTTT
TRBV5-1,TRBJ2-1,NA,NA,CASSLGVTEQFF,TGCGCCAGCAGCTTGGGGGTTACTGAGCAGTTCTTC
TRBV7-2,TRBJ2-2,NA,NA,CASSGGGQRVRFPRELFF,TGTGCCAGCAGCGGGGGGGGACAGCGGGTGCGCTTTCCCCGGGAGCTGTTTTTT
TRBV30,TRBJ2-7,NA,NA,CAWSVGLDEQYF,TGTGCCTGGAGTGTTGGGCTAGACGAGCAGTACTTC
TRBV5-1,TRBJ2-7,NA,NA,CASSPNWRTYEQYF,TGCGCCAGCAGCCCTAACTGGCGGACCTACGAGCAGTACTTC
TRBV12-5,TRBJ2-7,NA,NA,CASGLEGQVYEQYF,TGTGCTAGTGGTTTGGAAGGGCAGGTATACGAGCAGTACTTC
TRBV13,TRBJ1-3,NA,NA,CASSSGPRGPGNTIYF,TGTGCCAGCAGTTCTGGACCACGGGGCCCTGGAAACACCATATATTTT
TRBV30,TRBJ2-2,once,NA,CAWGWSDTGELFF,TGTGCCTGGGGGTGGTCAGACACCGGGGAGCTGTTTTTT
TRBV15,TRBJ2-2,NA,TRBD2,CATSRDLAGTGELFF,TGTGCCACCAGCAGAGATCTAGCGGGGACCGGGGAGCTGTTTTTT
TRBV25-1,TRBJ2-7,NA,TRBD2,CASSEYAASGDEQYF,TGTGCCAGCAGTGAATATGCCGCTAGCGGGGACGAGCAGTACTTC
TRBV9,TRBJ1-4,NA,NA,CASSLTREGKLFF,TGTGCCAGCAGCTTAACTAGAGAGGGAAAACTGTTTTTT
TRBV5-4,TRBJ2-7,NA,NA,CASSLSVGNWKQYF,TGTGCCAGCAGCTTGAGTGTCGGGAACTGGAAGCAGTACTTC
TRBV27,TRBJ2-7,NA,NA,CASSLRVSYEQYF,TGTGCCAGCAGTCTTCGGGTCTCGTACGAGCAGTACTTC
TRBV6-5,TRBJ2-7,NA,TRBD1,CASSYLGTASYEQYF,TGTGCCAGCAGTTACTTGGGGACAGCCTCCTACGAGCAGTACTTC
TRBV29-1,TRBJ2-7,NA,NA,CSVELGQPQDEQYF,TGCAGCGTTGAATTAGGACAGCCTCAGGACGAGCAGTACTTC
TRBV7-9,TRBJ2-5,NA,TRBD1,CASSIRQGTETQYF,TGTGCCAGCAGCATACGACAGGGAACGGAGACCCAGTACTTC
TRBV5-1,TRBJ1-1,NA,NA,CASSLASGATEAFF,TGCGCCAGCAGCCTGGCTTCGGGGGCCACTGAAGCTTTCTTT
TRBV28,TRBJ2-7,NA,NA,CASSSWAGADSYEQYF,TGTGCCAGCAGTTCCTGGGCGGGTGCTGATTCCTACGAGCAGTACTTC
TRBV28,TRBJ2-7,NA,NA,CASSIRVGVYEQYF,TGTGCCAGCAGTATAAGGGTCGGGGTCTACGAGCAGTACTTC
TRBV28,TRBJ2-7,NA,TRBD2,CASSLIGGRASYEQYF,TGTGCCAGCAGTCTCATCGGCGGGAGGGCATCCTACGAGCAGTACTTC
TRBV18,TRBJ2-6,NA,TRBD1,CASSPVPTGFSGANVLTF,TGTGCCAGCTCACCCGTCCCGACAGGGTTTAGTGGGGCCAACGTCCTGACTTTC
TRBV30,TRBJ1-3,NA,NA,CAHDPGAGNTIYF,TGTGCCCACGATCCAGGGGCTGGAAACACCATATATTTT
TRBV27,TRBJ2-6,NA,TRBD2,CASKTSGSSSGANVLTF,TGTGCCAGCAAAACTAGCGGTTCTTCCTCTGGGGCCAACGTCCTGACTTTC
TRBV11-2,TRBJ1-1,NA,NA,CASSLEDQGYTEAFF,TGTGCCAGCAGCTTAGAGGACCAGGGGTACACTGAAGCTTTCTTT
TRBV7-3,TRBJ1-2,once,NA,CASSFGQGHGYTF,TGTGCCAGCAGCTTCGGTCAGGGCCATGGCTACACCTTC
TRBV7-9,TRBJ2-5,NA,NA,CASSLAGGKETQYF,TGTGCCAGCAGCTTAGCGGGCGGGAAGGAGACCCAGTACTTC
TRBV19,TRBJ2-3,once,NA,CASSISPGSRTDTQYF,TGTGCCAGTAGTATCAGTCCAGGTTCTCGCACAGATACGCAGTATTTT
TRBV6-5,TRBJ2-7,NA,NA,CASSYSLRPYEQYF,TGTGCCAGCAGTTACTCACTACGACCCTACGAGCAGTACTTC
TRBV11-2,TRBJ2-7,NA,NA,CASSLDPGSYEQYF,TGTGCCAGCAGCTTAGATCCGGGGTCCTACGAGCAGTACTTC
TRBV7-3,TRBJ2-6,NA,NA,CASSLSGDGANVLTF,TGTGCCAGCAGCTTATCAGGGGATGGGGCCAACGTCCTGACTTTC
TRBV2,TRBJ2-7,NA,NA,CASSVYEQYF,TGTGCCAGCAGTGTCTACGAGCAGTACTTC
TRBV4-2,TRBJ2-7,NA,NA,CASSQDLLVYEQYF,TGTGCCAGCAGCCAAGATCTTTTGGTCTACGAGCAGTACTTC
TRBV28,TRBJ2-7,NA,TRBD2,CASSLTASGTDWEEQYF,TGTGCCAGCAGTTTGACGGCTAGCGGGACCGATTGGGAAGAGCAGTACTTC
TRBV7-2,TRBJ1-4,NA,NA,CASRLDSRKTNEKLFF,TGTGCCAGCAGACTGGACAGCCGGAAGACTAATGAAAAACTGTTTTTT
TRBV14,TRBJ2-7,NA,NA,CASSQDRRASWYF,TGTGCCAGCAGCCAAGATAGGCGGGCCAGCTGGTACTTC
TRBV5-1,TRBJ2-7,NA,TRBD1,CASSQRTGAYEQYF,TGCGCCAGCAGCCAGCGGACAGGGGCCTACGAGCAGTACTTC
TRBV18,TRBJ2-1,NA,NA,CASSPNDGNEQFF,TGTGCCAGCTCACCAAACGACGGGAATGAGCAGTTCTTC
TRBV28,TRBJ2-6,NA,NA,CASTPDRRWANVLTF,TGTGCCAGCACCCCTGACCGTCGCTGGGCCAACGTCCTGACTTTC
TRBV10-2,TRBJ2-2,NA,TRBD2,CASRAGTSASTGELFF,TGCGCCAGCAGGGCCGGGACTAGCGCTTCCACCGGGGAGCTGTTTTTT
TRBV7-8,TRBJ2-1,NA,TRBD1,CASSFNRGIRAEQFF,TGTGCCAGCAGCTTCAACAGGGGAATCAGGGCCGAGCAGTTCTTC
TRBV29-1,TRBJ2-7,NA,NA,CSVEGWTWPYEQYF,TGCAGCGTTGAAGGATGGACATGGCCCTACGAGCAGTACTTC
TRBV5-4,TRBJ1-3,NA,TRBD1,CASSSQGAVDTIYF,TGTGCCAGCAGCTCCCAGGGGGCCGTTGACACCATATATTTT
TRBV29-1,TRBJ1-1,NA,NA,CSVGVMTEAFF,TGCAGCGTTGGGGTCATGACTGAAGCTTTCTTT
TRBV7-8,TRBJ2-1,NA,TRBD2,CASSGTSGRLSSYNEQFF,TGTGCCAGCAGCGGGACTAGCGGGAGGTTGAGCTCCTACAATGAGCAGTTCTTC
TRBV18,TRBJ2-7,NA,NA,CASSPPNDYYEQYF,TGTGCCAGCTCACCACCGAACGACTACTACGAGCAGTACTTC
TRBV7-2,TRBJ2-7,NA,TRBD2,CASSLRWGGSYEQYF,TGTGCCAGCAGCTTACGGTGGGGAGGGTCCTACGAGCAGTACTTC
TRBV19,TRBJ1-1,NA,NA,CASSIRAFF,TGTGCCAGTAGTATAAGAGCTTTCTTT
TRBV5-8,TRBJ2-1,once,TRBD1,CASSLDRGSYNEQFF,TGTGCCAGCAGCTTGGACAGGGGGTCCTACAATGAGCAGTTCTTC
TRBV7-2,TRBJ2-3,NA,NA,CASSLRGSTDTQYF,TGTGCCAGCAGCTTAAGGGGAAGCACAGATACGCAGTATTTT
TRBV7-2,TRBJ2-5,NA,NA,CASSQWVQSQETQYF,TGTGCCAGCAGCCAGTGGGTCCAGAGCCAAGAGACCCAGTACTTC
TRBV7-3,TRBJ1-2,NA,NA,CASSPDIGYGYTF,TGTGCCAGCAGCCCGGACATAGGCTATGGCTACACCTTC
TRBV28,TRBJ1-3,NA,NA,CASSSRQVSGNTIYF,TGTGCCAGCAGTTCCCGACAGGTTTCTGGAAACACCATATATTTT
TRBV19,TRBJ1-2,NA,NA,CASSPGTVTGYTF,TGTGCCAGTAGTCCCGGGACGGTTACAGGCTACACCTTC
TRBV7-8,TRBJ2-1,NA,NA,CASSLEASRSYNEQFF,TGTGCCAGCAGCTTAGAGGCTAGCCGTTCCTACAATGAGCAGTTCTTC